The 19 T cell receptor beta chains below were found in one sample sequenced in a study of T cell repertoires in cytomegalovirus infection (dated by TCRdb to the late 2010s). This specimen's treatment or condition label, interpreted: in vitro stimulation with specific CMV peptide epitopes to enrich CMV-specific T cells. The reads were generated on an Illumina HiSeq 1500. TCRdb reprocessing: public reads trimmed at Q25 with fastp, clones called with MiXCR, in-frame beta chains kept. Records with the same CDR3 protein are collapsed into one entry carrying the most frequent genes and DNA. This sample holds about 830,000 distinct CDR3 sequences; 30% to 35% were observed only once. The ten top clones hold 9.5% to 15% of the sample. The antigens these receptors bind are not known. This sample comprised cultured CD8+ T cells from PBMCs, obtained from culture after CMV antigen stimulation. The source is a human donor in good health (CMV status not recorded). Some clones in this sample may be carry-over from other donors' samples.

The CDR3 DNA is TGTGCCAGCTCTATAGGTCTTGCAGGCTCCTACGAGCAGTACTTC. Its protein is CASSIGLAGSYEQYF. The chain has TRBV18 and TRBJ2-7; D gene ambiguous. The CDR3 runs 15 residues. From germline, CDR1 is KGHSH and CDR2 LQKENI. The V end was cut by 6 bases, the J end by 0 bases, with 15 bases between.

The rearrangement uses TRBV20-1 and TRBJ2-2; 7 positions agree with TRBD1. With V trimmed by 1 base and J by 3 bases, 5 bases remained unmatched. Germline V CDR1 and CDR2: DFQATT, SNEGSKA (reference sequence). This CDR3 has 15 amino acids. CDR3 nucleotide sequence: TGCAGTGCTAGAGTTGGCAGGGGGTACACCGGGGAGCTGTTTTTT. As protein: CSARVGRGYTGELFF.

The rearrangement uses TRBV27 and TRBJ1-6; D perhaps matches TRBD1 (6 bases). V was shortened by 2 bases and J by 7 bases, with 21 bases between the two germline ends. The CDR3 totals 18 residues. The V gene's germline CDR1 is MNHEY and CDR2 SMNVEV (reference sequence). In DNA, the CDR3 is TGTGCCAGCAGTTTAATTTATAGGGGGGCAGGGGAGAATTCACCCCTCCACTTT. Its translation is CASSLIYRGAGENSPLHF.

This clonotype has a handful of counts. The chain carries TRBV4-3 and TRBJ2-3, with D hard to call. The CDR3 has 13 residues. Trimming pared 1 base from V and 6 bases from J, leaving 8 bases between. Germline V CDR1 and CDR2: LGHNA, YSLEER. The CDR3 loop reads CASSQAYQDTQYF. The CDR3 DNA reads TGCGCCAGCAGCCAAGCCTACCAGGATACGCAGTATTTT.

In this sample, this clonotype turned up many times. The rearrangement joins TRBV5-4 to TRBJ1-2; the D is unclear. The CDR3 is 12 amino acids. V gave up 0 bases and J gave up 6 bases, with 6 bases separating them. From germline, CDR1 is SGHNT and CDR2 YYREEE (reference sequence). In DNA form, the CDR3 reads TGTGCCAGCAGCTTGGAGGGAGATGGCTACACCTTC. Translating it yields CASSLEGDGYTF.

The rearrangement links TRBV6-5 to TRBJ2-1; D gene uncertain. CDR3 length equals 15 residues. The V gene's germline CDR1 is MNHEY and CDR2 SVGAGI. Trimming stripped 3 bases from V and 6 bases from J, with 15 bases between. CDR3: CASSYGSGGPNEQFF. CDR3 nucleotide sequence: TGTGCCAGCAGTTATGGGTCAGGTGGCCCCAATGAGCAGTTCTTC.

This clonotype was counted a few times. CDR3 nucleotide sequence: TGCAGTGCTGGGGCCTACGACCAGTTCTTC. Residues: CSAGAYDQFF. This sequence joins TRBV20-1 and TRBJ2-1, with D possibly TRBD1 on 5 matching bases. Germline loops: CDR1 DFQATT, CDR2 SNEGSKA (reference sequence). The V end was cut by 5 bases, the J end by 13 bases, with 12 bases between. CDR3 length equals 10 residues.

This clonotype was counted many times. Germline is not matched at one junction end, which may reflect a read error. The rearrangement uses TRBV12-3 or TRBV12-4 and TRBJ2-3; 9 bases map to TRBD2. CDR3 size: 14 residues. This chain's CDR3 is CASRLAGATDTQYF. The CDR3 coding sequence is TGTGCCAGCAGATTAGCGGGGGCCACAGATACGCAGTATTTT.

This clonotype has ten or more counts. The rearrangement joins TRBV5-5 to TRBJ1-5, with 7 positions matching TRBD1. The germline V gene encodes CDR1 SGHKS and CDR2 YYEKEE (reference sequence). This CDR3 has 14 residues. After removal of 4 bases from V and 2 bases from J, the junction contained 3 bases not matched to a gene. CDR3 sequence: CASSPDRGNQPQHF. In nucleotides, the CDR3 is TGTGCCAGCAGCCCCGACAGGGGCAATCAGCCCCAGCATTTT.

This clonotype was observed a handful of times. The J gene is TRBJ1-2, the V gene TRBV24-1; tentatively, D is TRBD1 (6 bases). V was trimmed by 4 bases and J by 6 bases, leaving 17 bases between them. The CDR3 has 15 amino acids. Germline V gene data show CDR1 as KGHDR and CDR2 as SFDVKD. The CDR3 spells CATSDPGAPLDGYTF. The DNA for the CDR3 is TGTGCCACCAGTGACCCAGGGGCCCCCCTGGATGGCTACACCTTC.

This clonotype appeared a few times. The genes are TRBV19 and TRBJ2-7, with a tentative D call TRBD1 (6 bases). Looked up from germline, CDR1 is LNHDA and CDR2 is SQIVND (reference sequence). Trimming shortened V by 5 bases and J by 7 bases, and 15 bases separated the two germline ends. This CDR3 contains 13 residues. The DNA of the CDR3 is TGTGCCAGTAGTTCCGGGACACTTTTTGAGCAGTACTTC. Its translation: CASSSGTLFEQYF.

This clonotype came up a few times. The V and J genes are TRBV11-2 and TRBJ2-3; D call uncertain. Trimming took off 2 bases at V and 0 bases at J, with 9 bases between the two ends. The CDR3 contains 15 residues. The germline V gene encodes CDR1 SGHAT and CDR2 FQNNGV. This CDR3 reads CASSLMKLSTDTQYF. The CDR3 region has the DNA TGTGCCAGCAGCTTAATGAAGTTGAGCACAGATACGCAGTATTTT.

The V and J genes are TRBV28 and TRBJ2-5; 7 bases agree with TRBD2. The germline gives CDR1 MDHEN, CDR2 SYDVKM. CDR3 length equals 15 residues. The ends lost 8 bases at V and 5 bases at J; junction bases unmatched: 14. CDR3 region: CASRGRGPAWETQYF. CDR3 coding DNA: TGTGCCAGCCGTGGGAGGGGTCCTGCGTGGGAGACCCAGTACTTC.

In DNA form, the CDR3 reads TGTGCCAGCAGCTTAGAGAACTCCGAAGATACGCAGTATTTT. Translated, it gives CASSLENSEDTQYF. The chain joins TRBV7-6 to TRBJ2-3; D gene uncertain. Trimming cost V 1 base and J 5 bases, with 10 bases left between them. From germline, CDR1 is SGHVS and CDR2 FNYEAQ. This CDR3 is built from 14 residues.

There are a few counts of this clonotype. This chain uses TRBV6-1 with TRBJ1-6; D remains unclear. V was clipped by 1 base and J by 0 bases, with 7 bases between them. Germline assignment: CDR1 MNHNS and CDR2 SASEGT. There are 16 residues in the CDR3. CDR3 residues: CASSEVESSYNSPLHF. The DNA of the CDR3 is TGTGCCAGCAGTGAAGTGGAGAGCTCCTATAATTCACCCCTCCACTTT.

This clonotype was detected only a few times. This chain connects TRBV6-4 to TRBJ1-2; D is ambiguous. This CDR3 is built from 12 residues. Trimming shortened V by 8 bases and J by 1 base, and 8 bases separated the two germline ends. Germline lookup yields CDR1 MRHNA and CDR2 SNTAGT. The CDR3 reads CASGDSNYGYTF. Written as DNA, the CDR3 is TGTGCCAGCGGGGATAGTAACTATGGCTACACCTTC.

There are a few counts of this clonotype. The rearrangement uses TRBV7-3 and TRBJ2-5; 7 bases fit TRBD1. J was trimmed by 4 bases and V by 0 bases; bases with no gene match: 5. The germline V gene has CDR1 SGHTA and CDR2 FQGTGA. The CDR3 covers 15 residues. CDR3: CASSLTRGPGETQYF. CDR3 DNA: TGTGCCAGCAGCTTAACGAGGGGGCCGGGAGAGACCCAGTACTTC.

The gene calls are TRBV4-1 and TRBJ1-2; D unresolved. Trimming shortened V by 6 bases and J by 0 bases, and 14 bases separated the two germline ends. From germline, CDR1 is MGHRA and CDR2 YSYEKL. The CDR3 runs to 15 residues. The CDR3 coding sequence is TGCGCCAGCAGTCATATTGTTCCCTCTAACTATGGCTACACCTTC. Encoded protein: CASSHIVPSNYGYTF.

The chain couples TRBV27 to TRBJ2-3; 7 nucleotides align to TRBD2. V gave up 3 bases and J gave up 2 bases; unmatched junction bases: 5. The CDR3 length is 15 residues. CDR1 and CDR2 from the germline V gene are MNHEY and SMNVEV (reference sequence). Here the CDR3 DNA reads TGTGCCAGCAGTTTCCGCGGGGGTACCACAGATACGCAGTATTTT. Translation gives CASSFRGGTTDTQYF.